This T cell receptor (beta chain) was obtained from a study of Ad26.COV2.S vaccination and SARS-CoV-2 variants. The CDR3 contains 16 residues. Germline CDR1 is LNHDA and CDR2 is SQIVND (reference sequence). V was clipped by 6 bases and J by 0 bases, with 15 bases between them. The treatment: 15 to 20 received Ad26.COV2.S at low or high dose, single or two shots; a few received placebo; per-sample allocation not given. Sampling occurred on day 63 after the first vaccine or placebo injection. The assay was immunoSEQ multiplex PCR, and TCRdb's table has in-frame clones only and misses some. Of a few hundred thousand clones in the sample, around 90% were seen once.

This clonotype was obtained from a person between 18 and 65 years old who received the Ad26.COV2.S COVID-19 vaccine or a placebo. The source was peripheral blood, collected in a trial of Ad26.COV2.S vaccine versus placebo. The chain links TRBV19 to TRBJ2-1; D could derive from TRBD1 or TRBD2 (5 bases each). CDR3 sequence (DNA): TGTGCCAGTAGGGTAAGGGACCTCAACTCCTACAATGAGCAGTTCTTC. It translates to CASRVRDLNSYNEQFF.